The present T cell receptor beta chain was sequenced within a study of T cell responses to AZD1222 COVID-19 vaccine. Study results and limitations: Among vaccine-associated CD4 TCRs, coverage spanned spike, with dominance at 160-218 and 743-854. Repertoire sampling happened only post peak T cell response. Unmutated variant regions reportedly attract nearly half of all spike-specific TCRs.

Points on this clone: Its antigen is still unknown.

CDR3 size: 15 residues. Germline V gives CDR1 MNHEY, CDR2 SVGAGI. The J segment lost 7 bases and the V segment lost 2 bases, leaving 9 bases of the junction unmatched. Pooling of second doses given at about 4 or about 12 weeks was done. Libraries were prepared by immunoSEQ multiplex PCR; TCRdb keeps only in-frame clonotypes and omits some of them. The repertoire includes more than 85,000 clones, 65% to 85% of them detected once, and approximately 15% sits in the top ten. The genes are TRBV6-5 and TRBJ1-2, with 8 bases that match TRBD1. The specimen was peripheral blood, collected 28 days after the second AZD1222 dose. The clonotype originates from an adult who received the AZD1222 COVID-19 vaccine. The CDR3: CASSYRTGRSGGYTF. As DNA, the CDR3 is TGTGCCAGCAGTTACCGGACAGGGCGGAGTGGTGGCTACACCTTC.